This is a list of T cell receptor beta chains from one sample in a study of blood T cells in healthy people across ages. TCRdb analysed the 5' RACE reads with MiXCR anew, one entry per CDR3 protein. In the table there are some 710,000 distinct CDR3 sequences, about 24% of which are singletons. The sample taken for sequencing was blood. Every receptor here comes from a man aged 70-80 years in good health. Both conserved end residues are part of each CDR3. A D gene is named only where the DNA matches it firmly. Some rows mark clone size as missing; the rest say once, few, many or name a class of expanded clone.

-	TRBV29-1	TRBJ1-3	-	TGCAGCGTTGGGTCCGGGGGGGGAAACACCATATATTTT	CSVGSGGGNTIYF
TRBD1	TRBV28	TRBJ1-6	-	TGTGCCAGCAGCTCCGGGACAGGGGATAATTCACCCCTCCACTTT	CASSSGTGDNSPLHF
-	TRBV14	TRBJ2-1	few	TGTGCCAGCAGCGGGCGGGGGCAGGAGCAGTTCTTC	CASSGRGQEQFF
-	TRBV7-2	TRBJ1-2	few	TGTGCCAGCAGCTATAGGGGCAGGGTAGATGGCTACACCTTC	CASSYRGRVDGYTF
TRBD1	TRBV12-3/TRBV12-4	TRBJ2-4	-	TGTGCCAGCACCGCGACAGGGGTGCACATTCAGTACTTC	CASTATGVHIQYF
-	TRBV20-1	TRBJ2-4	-	TGCAGTGCTAGAGATCACGCCCCAACAATTCACATTCAGTACTTC	CSARDHAPTIHIQYF
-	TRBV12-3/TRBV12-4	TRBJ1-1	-	TGTGCCAGCAGTTTCATTTCATCCGGGAGCACTGAAGCTTTCTTT	CASSFISSGSTEAFF
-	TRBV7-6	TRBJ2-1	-	TGTGCCAGCAGCTTAGTTGGTCGGGTCCAGTTCTTC	CASSLVGRVQFF
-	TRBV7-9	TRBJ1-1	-	TGTGCCAGCAGCCTGGACACTGCGACTGAAGCTTTCTTT	CASSLDTATEAFF
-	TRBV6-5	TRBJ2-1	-	TGTGCCAGCAGAATAGACCAGAGCTCCTACAATGAGCAGTTCTTC	CASRIDQSSYNEQFF
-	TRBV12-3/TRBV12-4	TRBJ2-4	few	TGTGCCAGCAGTTTCGTTAAAAACATTCAGTACTTC	CASSFVKNIQYF
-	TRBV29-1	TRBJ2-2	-	TGCAGCGTTTGGTGGGGGGCCCGCACCGGGGAGCTGTTTTTT	CSVWWGARTGELFF
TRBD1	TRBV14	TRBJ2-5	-	TGTGCCAGCAGCCATTCCGGGACAGGCCCCCGGGAGCAGTACTTC	CASSHSGTGPREQYF
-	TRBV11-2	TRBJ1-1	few	TGTGCCAGCAGCTTAGGGGGTCACGGTGAAGCTTTCTTT	CASSLGGHGEAFF
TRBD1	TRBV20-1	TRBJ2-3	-	TGCAGTGCTAGCCGCCTCGGACAGGGCTTGGGAGATACGCGGTATTTT	CSASRLGQGLGDTRYF
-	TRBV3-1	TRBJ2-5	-	TGTGCCAGCAGCCAAGATCTAGGGAAGGAACAAGAGACCCAGTACTTC	CASSQDLGKEQETQYF
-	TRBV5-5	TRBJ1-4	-	TGTGCCAGCAGCTTGAGTCTGACAACTAATGAAAAACTGTTTTTT	CASSLSLTTNEKLFF
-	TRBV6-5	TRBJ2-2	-	TGTGCCAGCCGAGACTCGGACACCGGGGAGCTGTTTTTT	CASRDSDTGELFF